The 16 T cell receptor beta chains reported below all come from one sample, sequenced in a study of blood T cell repertoires in COVID-19. Method: immunoSEQ multiplex PCR; TCRdb's copy keeps in-frame clones and lacks some. The sample includes 140,000 or so clones, approximately 80% of them seen just once. Material: peripheral blood. Receptor source: a human donor in a cohort sampled during active COVID-19.

The chain carries TRBV9 and TRBJ1-3; 7 nucleotides align to TRBD1. The CDR3 is made up of 16 amino acids. In germline, CDR1 is SGDLS, CDR2 YYNGEE. V was clipped by 5 bases and J by 2 bases; unmatched bases: 10. CDR3 in amino acids: CASRPRDRDAGNTIYF. CDR3 in DNA: TGTGCCAGCAGACCCCGAGACAGGGACGCTGGAAACACCATATATTTT.

The rearrangement links TRBV6-2 or TRBV6-3 to TRBJ2-5; D is undetermined. The CDR3 loop spans 14 amino acids. Germline CDR1 reads MNHEY; CDR2 reads SVGEGT. V was trimmed by 0 bases and J by 0 bases, leaving 5 bases between them. CDR3 protein: CASSYSFYQETQYF. The DNA for the CDR3 is TGTGCCAGCAGTTACTCCTTTTACCAAGAGACCCAGTACTTC.

This chain uses TRBV7-9 with TRBJ2-7; 9 bases are shared with TRBD1. Per the germline V gene, CDR1 is SEHNR and CDR2 is FQNEAQ (reference sequence). The CDR3 runs 17 residues. J lost 1 base, V lost 5 bases, and 12 bases had no gene match. The CDR3 region has the DNA TGTGCCAGCAGCCACCAGGGGGGGACAGGGTTTTCCTACGAGCAGTACTTC. Translating it yields CASSHQGGTGFSYEQYF.

This clone has a handful of counts. The V gene is TRBV12-3 or TRBV12-4, the J gene TRBJ2-5, with D unclear. Trimming cost V 3 bases and J 3 bases, with 8 bases left between them. This CDR3 is built from 13 residues. The CDR3 spells CASSFSTKETQYF. The CDR3, as DNA: TGTGCCAGCAGTTTTAGTACGAAAGAGACCCAGTACTTC.

The genes are TRBV10-3 and TRBJ2-7; TRBD1 matches 12 bases. Germline CDR1 is ENHRY and CDR2 is SYGVKD. V gave up 6 bases and J gave up 3 bases; unmatched junction bases: 12. This CDR3 region has 17 residues. The CDR3 spells CAISRDRGRGVSYEQYF. CDR3 in DNA: TGTGCCATCAGCCGGGACAGGGGGCGGGGGGTTAGCTACGAGCAGTACTTC.

As DNA, the CDR3 is TGCGCCAGCAGCTTGGGGGCGAACACTGAAGCTTTCTTT. This encodes CASSLGANTEAFF. The V gene is TRBV5-1, the J gene TRBJ1-1; D is ambiguous. The CDR3 spans 13 residues. Trimming took 0 bases from V and 1 from J, leaving 4 bases between them. The germline V gene has CDR1 SGHRS and CDR2 YFSETQ.

The gene calls are TRBV5-1 and TRBJ1-6, with 7 bases that match TRBD1. This CDR3 comprises 14 residues. Germline V gene data show CDR1 as SGHRS and CDR2 as YFSETQ. J was trimmed by 4 bases and V by 4 bases; bases with no gene match: 2. The CDR3 DNA reads as TGCGCCAGCAGCGGGGGACAGTATAATTCACCCCTCCACTTT. Its translation: CASSGGQYNSPLHF.

The chain has TRBV7-2 and TRBJ1-4, with D unclear. V was shortened by 6 bases and J by 5 bases, with 10 bases between the two germline ends. Germline loops: CDR1 SGHTA, CDR2 FQGNSA. This CDR3 is 13 amino acids long. The CDR3 DNA reads TGTGCCAGCAGGGGCTCTATGAATGAAAAACTGTTTTTT. This encodes CASRGSMNEKLFF. The complete variable domain, with remaining parts taken from reference TRBV7-2 and TRBJ1-4, reads GAGVSQSPSNKVTEKGKDVELRCDPISGHTALYWYRQSLGQGLEFLIYFQGNSAPDKSGLPSDRFSAERTGGSVSTLTIQRTQQEDSAVYLCASRGSMNEKLFFGSGTQLSVL.

The chain employs TRBV28 and TRBJ2-2; unclear D gene. V lost 5 bases and J lost 7, with 11 bases in between. The CDR3 has 13 residues. CDR1 is MDHEN, CDR2 SYDVKM, per germline. The CDR3 protein is CASSPQIIGELFF. The CDR3 DNA sequence: TGTGCCAGCAGTCCACAGATTATCGGGGAGCTGTTTTTT.

V and J are TRBV5-6 and TRBJ2-7; the match to TRBD1 covers 9 bases. The CDR3 is 15 amino acids. With 0 bases clipped from V and 5 bases from J, the junction kept 6 bases outside the gene matches. From germline, CDR1 is SGHDT and CDR2 YYEEEE. The CDR3 here is CASSLGDRVEDEQYF. As DNA, the CDR3 is TGTGCCAGCAGCTTGGGGGACAGGGTAGAGGACGAGCAGTACTTC.

The V call is TRBV6-5, the J call TRBJ1-6; 9 bases map to TRBD1. Germline trimming cut 2 bases from V and 6 bases from J; bases unmatched to any gene: 5. Germline CDR1 and CDR2: MNHEY and SVGAGI. This CDR3 region has 16 residues. The CDR3 loop is CASSYGTGQGNSPLHF. DNA for the CDR3: TGTGCCAGCAGTTACGGGACAGGGCAGGGTAATTCACCCCTCCACTTT.

The chain employs TRBV28 and TRBJ2-3; D is undetermined. V was trimmed by 8 bases and J by 0 bases, leaving 18 bases between them. CDR1 is MDHEN and CDR2 is SYDVKM in the germline V gene. CDR3 length equals 16 residues. This CDR3 reads CASGPRRSFSTDTQYF. The DNA for the CDR3 is TGTGCCAGCGGCCCCCGAAGGAGCTTTAGCACAGATACGCAGTATTTT. The variable domain in full, completed from reference TRBV28 and TRBJ2-3, reads DVKVTQSSRYLVKRTGEKVFLECVQDMDHENMFWYRQDPGLGLRLIYFSYDVKMKEKGDIPEGYSVSREKKERFSLILESASTNQTSMYLCASGPRRSFSTDTQYFGPGTRLTVL.

CDR3 DNA: TGCGCCAGCAGCCAAGAAAGGGGGGGTGGATACTACGAGCAGTACTTC. As protein: CASSQERGGGYYEQYF. The chain is built from TRBV4-3 and TRBJ2-7; a weak D match, TRBD2 (7 bases). V was clipped by 0 bases and J by 3 bases, with 15 bases between them. Germline lookup yields CDR1 LGHNA and CDR2 YSLEER. CDR3 length equals 16 residues.

The chain employs TRBV18 and TRBJ2-1; D gene ambiguous. The CDR3 length is 18 residues. V was pared by 3 bases and J by 0 bases, with 18 bases between. Germline CDR1 KGHSH, CDR2 LQKENI. CDR3 in amino acids: CASSPLSAVADSYNEQFF. The CDR3 region has the DNA TGTGCCAGCTCACCCCTGTCCGCGGTCGCTGACTCCTACAATGAGCAGTTCTTC.

The chain links TRBV4-3 to TRBJ2-5, with TRBD1 matching 11 bases. CDR1 and CDR2 (germline): LGHNA, YSLEER. The CDR3 sequence is 16 residues long. J lost 4 bases, V lost 3 bases, and 7 bases had no gene match. In DNA, the CDR3 is TGCGCCAGCAGCCATTCCGCCGGGACAGGGGGAGAGACCCAGTACTTC. This sequence encodes CASSHSAGTGGETQYF.

This clone was seen only a few times. The chain couples TRBV7-3 to TRBJ1-6; 8 nucleotides agree with TRBD1. The J segment lost 7 bases and the V segment lost 5 bases, leaving 7 bases of the junction unmatched. CDR3 length: 15 residues. Looked up from germline, CDR1 is SGHTA and CDR2 is FQGTGA. The CDR3 region has the DNA TGTGCCAGCAGCAGAGGACAGGGTGGCAATTCACCCCTCCACTTT. Translation: CASSRGQGGNSPLHF.